This T cell receptor beta chain was obtained from a study of cytomegalovirus exposure and HLA in healthy donors. As for the study in general: Previous work identified 95 million to 140 million unique TCR beta sequences from around 200 million T cells.

Comments on this clone: What it binds is not known.

Study conclusions and caveats: There were fewer than 200 TCR beta chains listed as cytomegalovirus-associated.

Researchers ran the PCR with 60 Vbeta and 13 Jbeta primers. Produced via immunoSEQ multiplex PCR; TCRdb's table is partial and in-frame only. The table records 200,000 to 250,000 clones, approximately 80% of them present only once. Trimming pared 7 bases from V and 2 bases from J, leaving 12 bases between. Germline CDR1 is LNHDA and CDR2 is SQIVND (reference sequence). This CDR3 has 14 amino acids. The clonotype comes from a man aged 30-40 years in good health and CMV-seronegative. Sequencing input: PBMCs. The rearrangement joins TRBV19 to TRBJ1-5; D gene unclear. CDR3 sequence (DNA): TGTGCCAGTACCGGGTTATATGGCAATCAGCCCCAGCATTTT. Translation: CASTGLYGNQPQHF.